One sample yielded the 17 T cell receptor beta chains listed below, sequenced in a study of blood T cell repertoires in COVID-19. TCRdb's copy holds only in-frame clones and misses some; the assay was immunoSEQ multiplex PCR. This table holds around 70,000 clones, 75% to 90% found once. Sequencing input: peripheral blood. These receptors were taken from a man older than 75 with acute or convalescent COVID-19.

The chain recombines TRBV10-3 with TRBJ2-1; TRBD2 agrees at 10 bases. The CDR3 totals 15 residues. Trimming at V came to 0 bases and at J to 12 bases, leaving 8 bases not matched to a gene. Germline assignment: CDR1 ENHRY and CDR2 SYGVKD. The chain's CDR3 is CAISESGSGRMGQFF. The CDR3 bases are TGTGCCATCAGTGAGTCAGGTAGCGGGAGGATGGGGCAGTTCTTC.

This chain uses TRBV27 with TRBJ1-4; 7 nucleotides align to TRBD1. With 8 bases clipped from V and 7 bases from J, the junction kept 7 bases outside the gene matches. CDR1 is MNHEY and CDR2 is SMNVEV in the germline V gene (reference sequence). This CDR3 comprises 13 residues. The CDR3 DNA sequence: TGTGCCAGCTCTCCTGGGACAGCTGAAAAACTGTTTTTT. Its translation is CASSPGTAEKLFF. Looking up the rest from reference TRBV27 and TRBJ1-4 gives the full variable domain: EAQVTQNPRYLITVTGKKLTVTCSQNMNHEYMSWYRQDPGLGLRQIYYSMNVEVTDKGDVPEGYKVSRKEKRNFPLILESPSPNQTSLYFCASSPGTAEKLFFGSGTQLSVL.

The V and J genes are TRBV6-1 and TRBJ2-7, with D perhaps TRBD2 (7 bases). V lost 4 bases and J 0 bases, leaving 22 bases between the germline ends. CDR1 is MNHNS, CDR2 SASEGT, per germline. The CDR3 contains 18 residues. CDR3 protein: CASSGPQGTTGRSYEQYF. CDR3 sequence (DNA): TGTGCCAGCAGTGGCCCTCAGGGGACTACCGGTCGCTCCTACGAGCAGTACTTC.

V gene TRBV2 combines with J gene TRBJ2-2; 7 bases map to TRBD2. Trimming cost V 1 base and J 1 base; bases outside gene matches: 0. Germline lookup yields CDR1 SNHLY and CDR2 FYNNEI. CDR3 size: 15 residues. CDR3 amino acids: CASSEGEGNTGELFF. Here the CDR3 DNA reads TGTGCCAGCAGTGAAGGGGAGGGGAACACCGGGGAGCTGTTTTTT.

The chain combines TRBV7-9 with TRBJ1-1; D not certain. V lost 6 bases to trimming and J lost 2 bases, with 10 bases between them. This CDR3 has 13 residues. Germline V gene data show CDR1 as SEHNR and CDR2 as FQNEAQ (reference sequence). This CDR3 is CASRPVFNTEAFF. The CDR3 DNA sequence: TGTGCCAGCAGGCCGGTGTTCAACACTGAAGCTTTCTTT.

The CDR3 region has the DNA TGCGCCAGCAGCCAAGACCCGAGGGTAGGCAATCAGCCCCAGCATTTT. Protein: CASSQDPRVGNQPQHF. The rearrangement joins TRBV4-1 to TRBJ1-5; no definite D call. CDR3 length equals 16 residues. The germline V gene has CDR1 MGHRA and CDR2 YSYEKL. V lost 0 bases, J lost 2 bases, and 11 bases lay in between.

This clone has more than one count but fewer than ten. The chain links TRBV3-1 (or the pseudogene TRBV3-2) to TRBJ2-7; D not certain. The CDR3 spans 13 residues. V lost 2 bases and J 10 bases, leaving 15 bases between the germline ends. Germline V gene sequence: CDR1 LGHDT, CDR2 YNNKEL (reference sequence). CDR3 nucleotides: TGTGCCAGCAGCCAACGGCGGATTTCAGAACAGTACTTC. As protein: CASSQRRISEQYF.

The V and J genes are TRBV13 and TRBJ2-5; 10 bases map to TRBD2. V lost 5 bases to trimming and J lost 4 bases; unmatched junction nucleotides: 7. The CDR3 is 15 residues long. CDR1 is PRHDT, CDR2 FYEKMQ, per germline (reference sequence). The CDR3 here is CASSPQAGGLETQYF. CDR3 sequence (DNA): TGTGCCAGCAGCCCCCAAGCGGGAGGGCTAGAGACCCAGTACTTC.

J is TRBJ1-2 and V is TRBV19; 8 positions agree with TRBD1. Germline V CDR1 and CDR2: LNHDA, SQIVND (reference sequence). The CDR3 is 13 amino acids. V shed 6 bases and J 8 bases; nucleotides not matched to a gene: 8. For the CDR3, the DNA is TGTGCCAGTAGCCCCGACAGGGGTCGGGGCTACACCTTC. Its protein product is CASSPDRGRGYTF. Based on the CDR3 plus reference TRBV19 and TRBJ1-2, the full variable domain is DGGITQSPKYLFRKEGQNVTLSCEQNLNHDAMYWYRQDPGQGLRLIYYSQIVNDFQKGDIAEGYSVSREKKESFPLTVTSAQKNPTAFYLCASSPDRGRGYTFGSGTRLTVV.

V gene TRBV5-1 combines with J gene TRBJ1-3; D may be TRBD1 (5 bases). Per the germline V gene, CDR1 is SGHRS and CDR2 is YFSETQ. The CDR3 has 14 amino acids. V shed 6 bases and J shed 2 bases, with 12 bases lying between them. The CDR3 here is CASTIGGAGNTIYF. Here the CDR3 DNA reads TGCGCCAGCACGATTGGGGGGGCTGGAAACACCATATATTTT.

The chain employs TRBV7-9 and TRBJ1-1, with D uncertain. Germline V lookup: CDR1 SEHNR, CDR2 FQNEAQ (reference sequence). The V end lost 4 bases, the J end lost 3 bases, and 6 bases lay between the germline ends. The CDR3 consists of 12 residues. The CDR3 DNA is TGTGCCAGCAGCTCCCAGGACACTGAAGCTTTCTTT. Protein: CASSSQDTEAFF.

The V call is TRBV7-2, the J call TRBJ1-1; D not resolved. Trimming removed 2 bases from V and 0 bases from J, with 7 bases in between. This CDR3 region has 14 residues. Per germline, CDR1 SGHTA and CDR2 FQGNSA. CDR3 amino acids: CASSLLQLNTEAFF. CDR3 sequence (DNA): TGTGCCAGCAGCTTACTACAGTTGAACACTGAAGCTTTCTTT.

The chain's CDR3 is CASSIATTGNTEAFF. CDR3 DNA: TGTGCCAGTAGTATAGCCACGACAGGAAACACTGAAGCTTTCTTT. The chain employs TRBV19 and TRBJ1-1; maybe TRBD1 (6 bases). V gave up 1 base and J gave up 2 bases, with 11 bases separating them. The germline V gene encodes CDR1 LNHDA and CDR2 SQIVND (reference sequence). The CDR3 extends over 15 amino acids.

This clone was counted only a few times. The genes are TRBV28 and TRBJ1-1; D is possibly TRBD1 (6 bases). Between the trimmed V and J ends, which lost 7 bases and 0 bases, there was a span of 12 bases. The CDR3 runs to 14 residues. CDR1 and CDR2 (germline): MDHEN, SYDVKM. This CDR3 is CASNLDSLNTEAFF. The CDR3, as DNA: TGTGCCAGCAATCTGGACAGCCTGAACACTGAAGCTTTCTTT. Complete variable domain (other parts from reference TRBV28 and TRBJ1-1): DVKVTQSSRYLVKRTGEKVFLECVQDMDHENMFWYRQDPGLGLRLIYFSYDVKMKEKGDIPEGYSVSREKKERFSLILESASTNQTSMYLCASNLDSLNTEAFFGQGTRLTVV.

The J gene is TRBJ1-2, the V gene TRBV21-1. TRBV21-1 constitutes a pseudogene. The CDR3 totals 17 residues. Here the CDR3 reads CASSKAAASLMRYGYTF. The DNA of the CDR3 is TGTGCCAGCAGCAAAGCAGCAGCGAGTCTTATGAGGTATGGCTACACCTTC.

V gene TRBV5-1 combines with J gene TRBJ1-4, with 9 bases fitting TRBD1. The CDR3 covers 17 residues. The V gene's germline CDR1 is SGHRS and CDR2 YFSETQ. V lost 3 bases to trimming and J lost 6 bases; unmatched junction nucleotides: 12. In DNA form, the CDR3 reads TGCGCCAGCAGCTCGGTCTCTCCCGGGACAGGGTATGAAAAACTGTTTTTT. Its protein is CASSSVSPGTGYEKLFF. Full variable domain (outside the CDR3, taken from reference TRBV5-1 and TRBJ1-4): KAGVTQTPRYLIKTRGQQVTLSCSPISGHRSVSWYQQTPGQGLQFLFEYFSETQRNKGNFPGRFSGRQFSNSRSEMNVSTLELGDSALYLCASSSVSPGTGYEKLFFGSGTQLSVL.

V usage is TRBV25-1 and J usage is TRBJ2-1; TRBD2 agrees at 14 bases. Germline V gene lookup returns CDR1 MGHDK and CDR2 SYGVNS. This CDR3 spans 17 amino acids. Trimming at V came to 6 bases and at J to 6 bases, leaving 10 bases not matched to a gene. CDR3 loop: CASRVRGTSGGLNEQFF. The CDR3, as DNA: TGTGCCAGCAGAGTACGTGGGACTAGCGGGGGACTCAATGAGCAGTTCTTC.